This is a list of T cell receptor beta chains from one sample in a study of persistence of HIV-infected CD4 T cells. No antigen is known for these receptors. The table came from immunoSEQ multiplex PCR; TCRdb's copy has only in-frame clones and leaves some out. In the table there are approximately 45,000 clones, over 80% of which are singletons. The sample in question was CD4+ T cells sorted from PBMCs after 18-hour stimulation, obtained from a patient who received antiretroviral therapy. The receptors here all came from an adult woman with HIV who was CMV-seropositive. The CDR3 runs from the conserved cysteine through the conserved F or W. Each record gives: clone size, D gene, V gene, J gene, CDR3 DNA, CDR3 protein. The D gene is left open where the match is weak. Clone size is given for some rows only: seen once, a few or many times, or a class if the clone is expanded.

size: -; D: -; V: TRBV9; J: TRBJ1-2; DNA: TGTGCCAGCAGCGTAGGACCCAATGAGGGCTATGGCTACACCTTC; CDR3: CASSVGPNEGYGYTF
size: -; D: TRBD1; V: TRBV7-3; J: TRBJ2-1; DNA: TGTGCCAGCGGGAGACAGGGCCTTAATGAGCAGTTCTTC; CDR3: CASGRQGLNEQFF
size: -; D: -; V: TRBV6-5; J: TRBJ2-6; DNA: TGTGCCAGCAGTTACTCGTTGTCCTCTGGGGCCAACGTCCTGACTTTC; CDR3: CASSYSLSSGANVLTF
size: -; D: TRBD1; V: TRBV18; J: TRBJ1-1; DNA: TGTGCCAGCTCACCAAGGACAGGGTACAACACTGAAGCTTTCTTT; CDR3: CASSPRTGYNTEAFF
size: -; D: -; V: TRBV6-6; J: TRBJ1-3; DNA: TGTGCCAGCAAAAAGGGAGGAACTGGAAACACCATATATTTT; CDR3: CASKKGGTGNTIYF
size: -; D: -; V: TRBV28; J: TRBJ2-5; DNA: TGTGCCAGCAGTAACCCGGGCCAGACCTTTCTGAAGACCCAGTACTTC; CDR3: CASSNPGQTFLKTQYF
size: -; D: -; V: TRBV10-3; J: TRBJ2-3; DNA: TGTGCCATCAGCTCCGCAGATACGCAGTATTTT; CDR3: CAISSADTQYF
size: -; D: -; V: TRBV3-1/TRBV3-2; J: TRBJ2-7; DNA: TGTGCCAGCAGTTCGGCCTACGAGCAGTACTTC; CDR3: CASSSAYEQYF
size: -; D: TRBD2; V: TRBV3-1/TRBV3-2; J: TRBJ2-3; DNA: TGTGCCAGCAGGACCGGGGGGGCCCGGGATACGCAGTATTTT; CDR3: CASRTGGARDTQYF
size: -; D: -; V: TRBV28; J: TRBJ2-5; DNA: TGTGCCAGCAGTTTCCAACAGCTCAGGGGCCAAGAGACCCAGTACTTC; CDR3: CASSFQQLRGQETQYF
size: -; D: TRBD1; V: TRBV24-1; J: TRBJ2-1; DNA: TGTGCCACCAGTGGGATCGTTGAGACAGGGACGGATGAGCAGTTCTTC; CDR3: CATSGIVETGTDEQFF
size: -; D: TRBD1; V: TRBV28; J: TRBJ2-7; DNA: TGTGCCAGCAGCATGACAGGGTCAAATGGCTACGAGCAGTACTTC; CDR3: CASSMTGSNGYEQYF
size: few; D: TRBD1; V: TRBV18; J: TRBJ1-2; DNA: TGTGCCAGCTCAGAGAGGGGGCAGGGCTATGGCTACACCTTC; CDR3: CASSERGQGYGYTF
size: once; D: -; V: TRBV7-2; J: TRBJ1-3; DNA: TGTGCCAGCAGCTTACTGACGGGCCACAGGGACTCGTCTGGAAACACCATATATTTT; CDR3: CASSLLTGHRDSSGNTIYF
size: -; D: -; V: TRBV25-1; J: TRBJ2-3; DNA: TGTGCCAGCAGTGATTGGAGAATTTGTTATTTT; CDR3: CASSDWRICYF
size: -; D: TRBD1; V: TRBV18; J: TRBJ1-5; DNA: TGTGCCAGCTCACCTGTGGACAGGGTGAGGGATCAGCCCCAGCATTTT; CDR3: CASSPVDRVRDQPQHF
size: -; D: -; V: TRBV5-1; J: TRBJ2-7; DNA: TGCGCCAGCAGCTTGGTGGGCAGGCAGGGAAGCTACGAGCAGTACTTC; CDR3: CASSLVGRQGSYEQYF
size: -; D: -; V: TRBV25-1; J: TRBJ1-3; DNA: TGTGCCAGCAGGAGGGGCTCTTCTTTTGGAAACACCATATATTTT; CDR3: CASRRGSSFGNTIYF
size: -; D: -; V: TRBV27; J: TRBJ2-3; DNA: TGTGCCAGCAGTTCCCGGATTCGGGCCATCGGGGGCACAGATACGCAGTATTTT; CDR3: CASSSRIRAIGGTDTQYF
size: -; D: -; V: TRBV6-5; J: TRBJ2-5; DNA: TGTGCCAGCAGTTACTTGCTGGGCAGGCAAGAGACCCAGTACTTC; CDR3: CASSYLLGRQETQYF
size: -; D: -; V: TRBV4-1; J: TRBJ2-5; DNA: TGCGCCAGCAGCCTACCGGGACTCTCCAGAGAGACCCAGTACTTC; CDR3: CASSLPGLSRETQYF
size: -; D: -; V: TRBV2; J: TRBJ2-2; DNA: TGTGCCAGCAGGAGGGGGGCGACAGGGTGGAGCACCGGGGAGCTGTTTTTT; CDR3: CASRRGATGWSTGELFF
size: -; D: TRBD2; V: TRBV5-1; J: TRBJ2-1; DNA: TGCGCCAGCAGCTCGATCGGGACTAACTACAATGAGCAGTTCTTC; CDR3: CASSSIGTNYNEQFF
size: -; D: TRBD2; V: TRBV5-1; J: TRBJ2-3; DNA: TGCGCCAGCAGCCAGCGGGGCCTCACAGATACGCAGTATTTT; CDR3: CASSQRGLTDTQYF
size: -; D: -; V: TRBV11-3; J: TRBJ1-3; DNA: TGTGCCAGCAGCTTAGTAGGGCACACCATATATTTT; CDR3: CASSLVGHTIYF
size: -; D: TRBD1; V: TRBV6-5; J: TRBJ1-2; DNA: TGTGCCAGCAGGAGCGGGACAGGGTTCGACGGCTACACCTTC; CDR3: CASRSGTGFDGYTF
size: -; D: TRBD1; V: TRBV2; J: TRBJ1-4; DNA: TGTGCCAGCAGTCTCGGACAGGGAGCAACTAATGAAAAACTGTTTTTT; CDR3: CASSLGQGATNEKLFF
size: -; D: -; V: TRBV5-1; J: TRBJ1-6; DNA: TGCGCCAGCAGCTTGACAGTGACATCGCCCCTCCACTTT; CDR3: CASSLTVTSPLHF